The clone carrying this T cell receptor (beta chain) was detected once. CDR1 and CDR2 (germline): MDHEN, SYDVKM. The CDR3 has 15 residues. With V trimmed by 6 bases and J by 0 bases, 5 bases remained unmatched. The source of the sample is a study of blood T cell repertoires in COVID-19. Study information: COVID-19 samples collected from the United States, Italy and Spain covered acute and convalescent phases. The cDNA or gDNA used as material had been derived from T cells, B-cell-depleted T cells, or PBMCs.

Per the original data handling: Estimates of nucleated cell counts were drawn from the amplification of reference gene primers. Profiled with immunoSEQ multiplex PCR; TCRdb holds only in-frame clones, not every one. The DNA gave D and trimming, while V, J and clone size come from that table. This table has 100,000 or so clones, 80% to 85% appearing once. V gene TRBV28 combines with J gene TRBJ2-3, with TRBD1 matching 8 bases. The source is a man older than 75 with acute or convalescent COVID-19. Sequenced material: peripheral blood. The CDR3 DNA follows: TGTGCCAGCAGCCCCTGGACAGGGAGCACAGATACGCAGTATTTT. Translated, it gives CASSPWTGSTDTQYF.